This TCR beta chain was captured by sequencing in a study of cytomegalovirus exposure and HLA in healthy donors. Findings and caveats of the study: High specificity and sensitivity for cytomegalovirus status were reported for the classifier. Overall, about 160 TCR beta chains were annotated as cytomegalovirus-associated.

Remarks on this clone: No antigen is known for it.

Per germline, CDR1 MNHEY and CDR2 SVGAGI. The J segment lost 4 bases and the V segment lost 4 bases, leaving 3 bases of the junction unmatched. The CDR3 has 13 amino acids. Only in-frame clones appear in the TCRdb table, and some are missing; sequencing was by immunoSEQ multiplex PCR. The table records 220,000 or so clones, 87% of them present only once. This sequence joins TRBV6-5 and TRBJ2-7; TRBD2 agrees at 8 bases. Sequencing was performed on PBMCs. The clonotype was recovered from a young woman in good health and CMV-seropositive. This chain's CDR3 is CASSLAGKYEQYF. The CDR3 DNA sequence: TGTGCCAGCAGTTTAGCGGGGAAATACGAGCAGTACTTC.